The 8 T cell receptor beta chains in this list originate from one sample, sequenced in a study of shared clonotypes between healthy human individuals. Naive CD8 cells were CD45RO-negative, positively selected for CCR7, excluding terminally differentiated effector memory CD45RA+ cells. Measured with immunoSEQ multiplex PCR; TCRdb has only the in-frame clones, and not every one. The table shows a few million clones, with 85% to 95% occurring only once. The source material was naive CD8+ T cells from PBMCs. Source of these receptors: a young man in good health. Some clones in this sample may be carry-over from other donors' samples.

The chain couples TRBV29-1 to TRBJ1-2; D is unresolved. V was clipped by 0 bases and J by 0 bases, with 20 bases between them. The CDR3 consists of 18 residues. The V gene's germline CDR1 is SQVTM and CDR2 ANQGSEA. CDR3 sequence (DNA): TGCAGCGTTGAAGATTGGAAGGAAGGAGGTACTACTAACTATGGCTACACCTTC. Translation: CSVEDWKEGGTTNYGYTF.

The chain combines TRBV9 with TRBJ1-1, with D uncertain. Germline loops: CDR1 SGDLS, CDR2 YYNGEE. The CDR3 consists of 15 residues. V lost 4 bases, J lost 1 base, and 14 bases lay in between. The CDR3 loop is CASSPVGRRNTEAFF. CDR3 bases: TGTGCCAGCAGCCCAGTGGGGAGGCGGAACACTGAAGCTTTCTTT. Looking up the rest from reference TRBV9 and TRBJ1-1 gives the full variable domain: DSGVTQTPKHLITATGQRVTLRCSPRSGDLSVYWYQQSLDQGLQFLIQYYNGEERAKGNILERFSAQQFPDLHSELNLSSLELGDSALYFCASSPVGRRNTEAFFGQGTRLTVV.

The genes are TRBV11-1 and TRBJ2-3; perhaps D is TRBD1 or TRBD2 (5 bases each). The ends were cut back, 5 bases at V and 0 bases at J, with 6 bases in the middle. From germline, CDR1 is SGHAT and CDR2 FQDESV (reference sequence). The CDR3 sequence is 13 residues long. The CDR3 reads CASSRDSTDTQYF. The CDR3 DNA sequence: TGTGCCAGCAGCCGGGACAGCACAGATACGCAGTATTTT.

This clone was counted between two and nine times. Distinct nucleotide sequences in the sample also encode this CDR3. The chain recombines TRBV7-9 with TRBJ1-1; D is uncertain. This CDR3 has 11 amino acids. Trimming pared 1 base from V and 6 bases from J, leaving 3 bases between. CDR1 SEHNR and CDR2 FQNEAQ come from the germline V gene (reference sequence). The CDR3 loop is CASSLEPEAFF. CDR3 nucleotide sequence: TGTGCCAGCAGCTTAGAACCTGAAGCTTTCTTT.

This clone was observed a single time. The rearrangement uses TRBV6-5 and TRBJ2-7; possibly TRBD1 for D (5 bases). The ends were cut back, 6 bases at V and 0 bases at J, with 15 bases in the middle. The CDR3 covers 15 residues. Germline V CDR1 and CDR2: MNHEY, SVGAGI. The CDR3, as DNA: TGTGCCAGCAGCCAGGGCCCATCCAGCTCCTACGAGCAGTACTTC. It codes for CASSQGPSSSYEQYF.

The V call is TRBV19, the J call TRBJ1-1, with a tentative D call TRBD1 (5 bases). Trimming took 5 bases from V and 1 from J, leaving 14 bases between them. This CDR3 spans 15 amino acids. The germline gives CDR1 LNHDA, CDR2 SQIVND (reference sequence). CDR3 sequence: CASSARQNSNTEAFF. CDR3 DNA sequence: TGTGCCAGTAGTGCTCGACAGAATTCGAACACTGAAGCTTTCTTT. Full variable domain (rest looked up from reference TRBV19 and TRBJ1-1): DGGITQSPKYLFRKEGQNVTLSCEQNLNHDAMYWYRQDPGQGLRLIYYSQIVNDFQKGDIAEGYSVSREKKESFPLTVTSAQKNPTAFYLCASSARQNSNTEAFFGQGTRLTVV.

V and J are TRBV6-5 and TRBJ2-7, with D tentatively TRBD2 (6 bases). CDR3 length: 16 amino acids. The germline V and J ends were trimmed by 4 bases and 3 bases, with 19 bases remaining between them. Per germline, CDR1 MNHEY and CDR2 SVGAGI. The chain's CDR3 is CASSFRPGLNFYEQYF. The DNA of the CDR3 is TGTGCCAGCAGTTTCCGTCCGGGACTCAACTTCTACGAGCAGTACTTC.

This rearrangement joins TRBV25-1 to TRBJ1-2, with D unclear. Germline V gene sequence: CDR1 MGHDK, CDR2 SYGVNS. This CDR3 has 13 amino acids. V lost 0 bases and J lost 4, with 6 bases in between. CDR3 loop: CASSEYQVYGYTF. Written as DNA, the CDR3 is TGTGCCAGCAGTGAATATCAGGTCTATGGCTACACCTTC.